This TCR beta chain was recorded in a study of cytomegalovirus exposure and HLA in healthy donors. The germline V gene encodes CDR1 LGHNA and CDR2 YNFKEQ. The CDR3 is 14 residues long. V lost 0 bases and J lost 1, with 6 bases in between. 13 Jbeta primers and 60 Vbeta primers were used for the PCR. The method was immunoSEQ multiplex PCR; TCRdb's version includes in-frame clones alone and lacks a portion of them. The sample carries more than 80,000 clones, around 83% recorded once. This clone was picked up a small number of times. Other DNA variants within this sample encode the same CDR3. The source is a female donor in good health and CMV-seropositive. This chain connects TRBV4-2 to TRBJ1-1, with unresolved D. The material sequenced was PBMCs. As DNA, the CDR3 is TGTGCCAGCAGCCAAGATGGGCAGAACACTGAAGCTTTCTTT. Translation: CASSQDGQNTEAFF.